The T cell receptor (beta chain) described here comes from a study of Ad26.COV2.S vaccination and SARS-CoV-2 variants (dated by TCRdb to about 2021). For context, the study as a whole: Donors in the vaccine arm were drawn from COV1001, a phase I-IIa trial of Ad26.COV2.S in healthy adults that was multicentre, randomized, double-blind and placebo-controlled. The specificity and breadth of SARS-CoV-2-reactive T cell receptors after Ad26.COV2.S vaccination were assessed by TCRbeta repertoire sequencing. Dosing of Ad26.COV2.S was intramuscular, at either 5x10^10 or 1x10^11 viral particles, delivered as one shot or as two shots spaced 56 days apart. Trial participants were randomized into five groups of five: low-dose or high-dose Ad26.COV2.S given once or twice, or placebo on both occasions. The TCR-sequenced set comprised around 30 samples: about 19 Ad26.COV2.S vaccine recipients, 5 placebo recipients and 8 SARS-CoV-2 convalescent individuals. Investigators did not know the trial group allocation while performing experiments and assessing outcomes.

Broad study findings and their caveats: Substantial breadth of spike-specific CD8+ and CD4+ T cell responses was reported after vaccination. The study was not powered to compare responses between vaccine doses or regimens. Spike-specific TCR breadth was higher in Ad26.COV2.S recipients than in placebo recipients (P = 0.0014). Comparable non-spike TCR breadth was observed between vaccine and placebo recipients, consistent with only spike being contained in the vaccine. According to the authors, total T cell responses may have been underestimated by the TCR breadth and depth analyses.

Concerning this clone itself: Its antigen is unknown. The input lacks base qualities; no much larger clone sits a single base away.

The treatment or condition label of this sample denotes: roughly 20 received Ad26.COV2.S at low or high dose, single or two shots; roughly 5 received placebo; per-sample allocation not given. For vaccine and placebo recipients, the sequenced repertoires came from samples collected on day 63 after the first injection. In Cohort 1b, about two dozen adults aged 18-55 years were enrolled at a single site in Boston, USA, between 29 July and 7 August 2020. As a vaccine, Ad26.COV2.S was a replication-incompetent adenovirus type 26 vector that expressed a prefusion-stabilized SARS-CoV-2 spike protein derived from the original Wuhan strain. The immunoSEQ Assay was used to sequence TCRbeta CDR3 regions. After extraction, genomic DNA underwent amplification by bias-controlled multiplex PCR, followed by high-throughput sequencing. As for how the authors treated the data: To quantify the absolute abundance of every unique TCRbeta CDR3 region, sequences were collapsed and filtered. T cell fraction was estimated by normalizing TCRbeta template counts to usable DNA, which was measured by amplifying reference genes present in all nucleated cells. Repertoire TCRs were annotated as SARS-CoV-2-specific by exact matching of V gene, CDR3 amino acid sequence and J gene to a known reactive TCR set. The reference SARS-CoV-2 TCR set was obtained from MIRA and was filtered for enrichment in COVID-19-positive ImmuneCODE repertoires, whereby public or cross-reactive TCRs were removed. Using the MIRA antigens, annotated TCRs were further analysed by specific ORF or by position within an ORF. Breadth was defined as the number of annotated unique rearrangements divided by the total number of unique productive rearrangements, and depth was defined as the summed frequency of the annotated unique rearrangements. Group comparisons of TCR breadth used two-sided Wilcoxon rank-sum tests. TCRdb re-hosts the immuneACCESS table, in-frame sequences only. Its copies lack some clones; in the studies checked, an unresolved V gene accounts for under half of them, and the cause for the rest is not known. The D gene and trimming were derived from the DNA, and the V and J assignments and clone size from that table. In this sample the table shows around 240,000 clones, roughly 88% of which occur a single time. The ten largest clones represent approximately 12% of the sample.

As encoded in the germline V gene, CDR1 is MDHEN while CDR2 is SYDVKM. The cysteine opens and the phenylalanine closes a CDR3 of 19 amino acids. Only the CDR3 region is kept as DNA, spanning 57 bases read in frame from base 1. A distance of 29 bases separates the germline ends of V and J, which lose 2 bases and 10 bases respectively. Here the sequenced sample was peripheral blood, taken in a trial of Ad26.COV2.S vaccine versus placebo. The chain joins TRBV28 to TRBJ1-4; no confident D gene assignment can be made. The clonotype was recovered from a person aged 18-65 years who received the Ad26.COV2.S COVID-19 vaccine or a placebo. The CDR3 is CASSLPHLSFRRGGGKLFF. DNA sequence: TGTGCCAGCAGTTTACCCCATCTTAGTTTCCGTCGAGGTGGTGGAAAACTGTTTTTT. With the rest looked up from the reference TRBV28 and TRBJ1-4 genes rather than sequenced, the full variable domain is DVKVTQSSRYLVKRTGEKVFLECVQDMDHENMFWYRQDPGLGLRLIYFSYDVKMKEKGDIPEGYSVSREKKERFSLILESASTNQTSMYLCASSLPHLSFRRGGGKLFFGSGTQLSVL.